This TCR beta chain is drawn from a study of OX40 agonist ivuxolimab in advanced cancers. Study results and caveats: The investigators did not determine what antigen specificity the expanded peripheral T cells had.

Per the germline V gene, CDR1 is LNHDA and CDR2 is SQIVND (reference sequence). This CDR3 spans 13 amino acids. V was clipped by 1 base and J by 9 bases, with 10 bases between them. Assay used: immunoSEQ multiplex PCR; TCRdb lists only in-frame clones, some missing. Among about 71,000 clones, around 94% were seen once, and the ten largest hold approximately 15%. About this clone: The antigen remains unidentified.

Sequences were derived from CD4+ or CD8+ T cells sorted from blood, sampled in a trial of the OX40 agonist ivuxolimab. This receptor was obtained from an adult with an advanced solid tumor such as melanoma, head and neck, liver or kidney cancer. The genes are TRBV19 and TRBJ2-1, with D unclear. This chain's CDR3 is CASSIASVSEQFF. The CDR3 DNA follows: TGTGCCAGTAGTATAGCAAGCGTCAGTGAGCAGTTCTTC.